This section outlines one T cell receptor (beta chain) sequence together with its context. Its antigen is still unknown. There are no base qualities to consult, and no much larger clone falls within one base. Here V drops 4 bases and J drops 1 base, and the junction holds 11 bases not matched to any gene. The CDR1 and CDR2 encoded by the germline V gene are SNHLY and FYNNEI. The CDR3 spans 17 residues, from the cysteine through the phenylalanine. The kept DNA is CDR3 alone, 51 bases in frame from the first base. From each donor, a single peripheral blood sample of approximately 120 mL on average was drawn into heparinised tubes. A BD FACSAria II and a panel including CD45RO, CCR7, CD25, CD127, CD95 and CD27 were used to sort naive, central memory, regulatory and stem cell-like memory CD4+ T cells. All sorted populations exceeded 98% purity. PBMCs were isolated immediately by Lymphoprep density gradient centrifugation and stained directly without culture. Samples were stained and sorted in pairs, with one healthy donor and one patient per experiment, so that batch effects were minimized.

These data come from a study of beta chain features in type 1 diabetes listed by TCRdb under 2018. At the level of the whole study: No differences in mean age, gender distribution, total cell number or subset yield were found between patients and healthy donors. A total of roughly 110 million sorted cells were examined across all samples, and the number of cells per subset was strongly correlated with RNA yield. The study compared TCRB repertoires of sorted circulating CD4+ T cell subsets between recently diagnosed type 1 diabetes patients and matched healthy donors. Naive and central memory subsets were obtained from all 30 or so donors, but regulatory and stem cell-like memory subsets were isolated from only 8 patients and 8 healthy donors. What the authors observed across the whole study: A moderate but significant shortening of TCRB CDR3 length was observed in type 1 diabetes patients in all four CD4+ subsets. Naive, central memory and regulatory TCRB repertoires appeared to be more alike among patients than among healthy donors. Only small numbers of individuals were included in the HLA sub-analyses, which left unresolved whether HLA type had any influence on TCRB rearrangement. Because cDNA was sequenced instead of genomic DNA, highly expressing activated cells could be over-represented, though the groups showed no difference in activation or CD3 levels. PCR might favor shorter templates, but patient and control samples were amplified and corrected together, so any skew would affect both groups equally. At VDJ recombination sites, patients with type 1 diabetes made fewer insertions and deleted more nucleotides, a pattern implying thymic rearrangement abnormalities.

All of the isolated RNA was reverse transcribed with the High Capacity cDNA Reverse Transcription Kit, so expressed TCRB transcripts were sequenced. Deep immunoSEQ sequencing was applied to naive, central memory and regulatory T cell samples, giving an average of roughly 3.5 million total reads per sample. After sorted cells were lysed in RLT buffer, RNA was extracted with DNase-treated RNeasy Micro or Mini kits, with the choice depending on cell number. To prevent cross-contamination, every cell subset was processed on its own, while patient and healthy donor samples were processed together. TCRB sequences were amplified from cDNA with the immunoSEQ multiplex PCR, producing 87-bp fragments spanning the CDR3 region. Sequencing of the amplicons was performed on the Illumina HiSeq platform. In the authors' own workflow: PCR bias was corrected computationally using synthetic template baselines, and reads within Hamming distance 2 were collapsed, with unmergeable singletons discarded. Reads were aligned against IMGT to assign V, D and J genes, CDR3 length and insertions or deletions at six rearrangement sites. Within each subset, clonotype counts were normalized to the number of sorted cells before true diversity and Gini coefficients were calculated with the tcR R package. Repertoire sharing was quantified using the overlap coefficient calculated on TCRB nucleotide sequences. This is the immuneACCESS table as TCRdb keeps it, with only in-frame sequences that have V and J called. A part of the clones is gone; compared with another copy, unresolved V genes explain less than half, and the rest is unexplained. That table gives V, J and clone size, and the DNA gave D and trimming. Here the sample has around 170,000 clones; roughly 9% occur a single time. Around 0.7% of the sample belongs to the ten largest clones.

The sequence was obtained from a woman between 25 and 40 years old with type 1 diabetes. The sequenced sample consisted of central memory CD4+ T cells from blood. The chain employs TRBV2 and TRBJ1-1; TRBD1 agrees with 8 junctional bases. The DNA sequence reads TGTGCCAGCAGTGGATCAGGACAGGGTAGGGGGAACACTGAAGCTTTCTTT. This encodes CASSGSGQGRGNTEAFF.